The T cell receptor beta chain described here comes from a study of cytomegalovirus exposure and HLA in healthy donors. Study-level results: A link between a missense DCLRE1C variant and TCR beta V- and J-gene trimming emerged from a later analysis. The study put under 200 TCR beta chains on its list as cytomegalovirus-associated. Associated with HLA alleles at 0.05 false discovery rate in a later analysis were over 15,000 TCR beta sequences.

Both 60 Vbeta primers and 13 Jbeta primers went into the PCR. The repertoire was sequenced with immunoSEQ multiplex PCR; TCRdb's copy has only in-frame clones and lacks some. The table includes 100,000 to 150,000 clones, approximately 82% detected once. With respect to this clone: Its antigen is unknown.

CDR1 is SNHLY and CDR2 is FYNNEI in the germline V gene. Trimming at V came to 5 bases and at J to 6 bases, leaving 12 bases not matched to a gene. The CDR3 is 16 residues long. Input material: PBMCs. This chain joins TRBV2 and TRBJ1-5; 8 bases are shared with TRBD1. The receptor was derived from a man aged 45-65 years in good health and CMV-seronegative. This CDR3 is CASSRGTGGASQPQHF. For the CDR3, the DNA is TGTGCCAGCAGTCGTGGGACAGGTGGCGCCTCTCAGCCCCAGCATTTT.